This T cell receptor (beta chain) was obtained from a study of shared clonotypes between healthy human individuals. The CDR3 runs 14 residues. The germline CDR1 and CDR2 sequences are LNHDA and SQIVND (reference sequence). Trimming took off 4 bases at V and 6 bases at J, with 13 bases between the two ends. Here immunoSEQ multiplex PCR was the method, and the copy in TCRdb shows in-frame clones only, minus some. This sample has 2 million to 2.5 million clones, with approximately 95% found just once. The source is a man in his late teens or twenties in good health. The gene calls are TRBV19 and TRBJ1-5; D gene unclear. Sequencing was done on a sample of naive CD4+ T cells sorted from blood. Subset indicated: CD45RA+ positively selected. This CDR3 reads CASSRDRTRQPQHF. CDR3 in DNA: TGTGCCAGTAGTAGAGACCGTACACGTCAGCCCCAGCATTTT.